The table lists the clone carrying this TCR beta chain with many counts. No antigen is known for it. Building the TCR beta libraries relied on iRepertoire HTBI primers, and CDR3 regions underwent Arm-PCR. TCRdb ran MiXCR on the multiplex PCR reads and lists one entry per CDR3 protein. The sample holds 300,000 to 400,000 distinct CDR3 sequences, 15% to 20% seen once. This CDR3 is 12 amino acids long. Trimming removed 1 base from V and 4 bases from J, with 8 bases in between. Germline assignment: CDR1 SQVTM and CDR2 ANQGSEA. This entry comes from a study of regulatory T cells in long-lasting Graves disease. Study observations and caveats: No thyroid tissue was studied; the work used peripheral blood only.

Time point defined: persistent/refractory GD, antithyroid drugs over 5 years with positive TRAb. PBMCs provided the RNA from which the TCR library was made. The starting material was peripheral blood mononuclear cells (PBMCs), obtained when the disease was refractory, from a patient treated with antithyroid drugs. This chain connects TRBV29-1 to TRBJ2-7; TRBD1 is a possible D gene (6 bases). This TCR derives from a female donor with Graves disease. The CDR3 reads CSVEGTAYEQYF. CDR3 coding DNA: TGCAGCGTTGAAGGGACAGCTTACGAGCAGTACTTC.